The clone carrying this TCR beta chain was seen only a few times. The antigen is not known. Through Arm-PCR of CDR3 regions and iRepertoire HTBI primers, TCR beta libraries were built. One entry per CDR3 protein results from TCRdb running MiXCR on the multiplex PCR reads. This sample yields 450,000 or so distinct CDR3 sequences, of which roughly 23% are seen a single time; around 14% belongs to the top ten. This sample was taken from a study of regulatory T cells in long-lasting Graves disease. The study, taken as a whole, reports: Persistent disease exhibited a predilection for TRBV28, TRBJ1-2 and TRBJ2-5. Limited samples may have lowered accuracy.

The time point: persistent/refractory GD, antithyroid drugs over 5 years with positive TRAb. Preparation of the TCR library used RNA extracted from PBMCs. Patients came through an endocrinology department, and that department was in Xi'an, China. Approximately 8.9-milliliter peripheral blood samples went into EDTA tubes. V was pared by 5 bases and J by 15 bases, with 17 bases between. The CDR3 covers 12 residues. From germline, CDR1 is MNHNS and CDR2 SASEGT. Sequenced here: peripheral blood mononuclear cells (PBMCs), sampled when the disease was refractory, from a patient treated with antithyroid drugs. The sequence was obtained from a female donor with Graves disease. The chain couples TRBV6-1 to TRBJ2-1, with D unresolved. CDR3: CASSLGPKSPFF. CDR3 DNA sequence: TGTGCCAGCAGTCTAGGACCAAAATCCCCGTTCTTC.